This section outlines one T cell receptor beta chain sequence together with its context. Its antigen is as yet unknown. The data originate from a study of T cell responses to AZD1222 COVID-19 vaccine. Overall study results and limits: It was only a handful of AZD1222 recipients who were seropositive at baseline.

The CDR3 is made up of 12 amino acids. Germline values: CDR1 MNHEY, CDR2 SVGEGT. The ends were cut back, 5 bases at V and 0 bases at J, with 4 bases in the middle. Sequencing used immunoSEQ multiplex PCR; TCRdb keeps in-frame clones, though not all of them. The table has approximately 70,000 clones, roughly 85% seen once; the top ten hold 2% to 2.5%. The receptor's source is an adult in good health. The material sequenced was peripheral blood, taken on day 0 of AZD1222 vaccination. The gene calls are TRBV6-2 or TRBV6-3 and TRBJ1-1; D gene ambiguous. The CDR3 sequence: CASSKMNTEAFF. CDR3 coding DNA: TGTGCCAGCAGTAAGATGAACACTGAAGCTTTCTTT.